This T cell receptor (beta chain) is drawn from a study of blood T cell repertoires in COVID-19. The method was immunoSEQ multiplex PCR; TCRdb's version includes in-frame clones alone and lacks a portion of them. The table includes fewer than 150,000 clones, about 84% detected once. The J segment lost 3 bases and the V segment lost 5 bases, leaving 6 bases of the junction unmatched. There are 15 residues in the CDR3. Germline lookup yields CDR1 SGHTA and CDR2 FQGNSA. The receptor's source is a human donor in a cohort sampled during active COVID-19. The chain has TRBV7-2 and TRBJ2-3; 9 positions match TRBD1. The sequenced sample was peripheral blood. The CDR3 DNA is TGTGCCAGCAGCATTCGGGGACAGGGAACAGATACGCAGTATTTT. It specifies CASSIRGQGTDTQYF.